Listed here are 11 T cell receptor beta chains from one sample, sequenced in a study of breast tumors, draining lymph nodes, adjacent tissues. Via MiXCR, TCRdb re-called the multiplex PCR reads, giving one row per CDR3 protein. Here the sample spans 12,000 or so distinct CDR3 sequences, approximately 50% being singletons. Sequenced material: tumor-adjacent breast tissue. These receptors were obtained from a female donor with breast cancer. Some clones in this sample may be carry-over from other donors' samples.

J is TRBJ1-2 and V is TRBV7-9; 10 bases fit TRBD1. CDR1 and CDR2 (germline): SEHNR, FQNEAQ (reference sequence). Losses at the gene ends were 5 bases for V and 5 bases for J; bases not matched to a gene: 5. This CDR3 is built from 14 residues. The CDR3: CASSEGQGKYGYTF. The CDR3 nucleotides read TGTGCCAGCAGCGAGGGACAGGGGAAATATGGCTACACCTTC.

This clonotype has at least ten counts. V is TRBV19 and J is TRBJ2-1, with 9 bases that match TRBD2. Germline CDR1 is LNHDA and CDR2 is SQIVND (reference sequence). V dropped 4 bases and J dropped 7; count of bases not matched to a gene: 8. The CDR3 extends over 15 amino acids. The CDR3 sequence: CASSKGTSRKNEQFF. The CDR3, as DNA: TGTGCCAGTAGTAAAGGGACTAGCCGAAAAAATGAGCAGTTCTTC.

A few counts support this clonotype. This chain links TRBV20-1 with TRBJ2-5; D gene ambiguous. Germline CDR1 and CDR2: DFQATT and SNEGSKA (reference sequence). Trimming took 0 bases from V and 5 from J, leaving 7 bases between them. This CDR3 spans 12 amino acids. The CDR3 coding sequence is TGCAGTGCTAGAGAAGGCGAGGAGACCCAGTACTTC. Translating it yields CSAREGEETQYF.

As for this clonotype: Possible read error: a much larger clone is one base away. The chain carries TRBV6-6 and TRBJ2-1, with a weak D call TRBD1 (6 bases). Germline V CDR1 and CDR2: MNHNY, SVGAGI (reference sequence). V gave up 10 bases and J gave up 5 bases, with 12 bases separating them. The CDR3 is 12 amino acids. CDR3 sequence reads: CATKPGDNEQFF. In DNA form, the CDR3 reads TGTGCCACCAAGCCAGGGGACAATGAGCAGTTCTTC.

This rearrangement joins TRBV10-3 to TRBJ2-7, with 9 bases matching TRBD1. The CDR3 loop spans 15 amino acids. Trimming removed 0 bases from V and 3 bases from J; junction bases left unmatched: 3. Germline V gene lookup returns CDR1 ENHRY and CDR2 SYGVKD. For the CDR3, the DNA is TGTGCCATCAGTGAGTCCCGGGACAGGGTCTACGAGCAGTACTTC. Amino acids: CAISESRDRVYEQYF.

This clonotype was seen repeatedly, ten times or more. V and J are TRBV7-6 and TRBJ2-1; 10 nucleotides align to TRBD1. CDR1 SGHVS and CDR2 FNYEAQ come from the germline V gene. The CDR3 length is 19 residues. After removal of 1 base from V and 0 bases from J, the junction contained 9 bases not matched to a gene. In DNA, the CDR3 is TGTGCCAGCAGCTTAGAGTGGACAGGGGGTCCTAGCTCCTACAATGAGCAGTTCTTC. It yields the protein CASSLEWTGGPSSYNEQFF.

Ten or more counts support this clonotype. A single base separates this from a much larger clone, so it may be a read error. This sequence joins TRBV6-5 and TRBJ1-6, with 7 bases that match TRBD1. V lost 5 bases, J lost 8 bases, and 9 bases stayed unmatched. This CDR3 is built from 15 residues. Germline CDR1 is MNHEY and CDR2 is SVGAGI. The CDR3, as DNA: TGTGCCAGCAGTCACACAACAGGGGATGATTCACCCCTCCACTTT. Its protein product is CASSHTTGDDSPLHF.

This clonotype was seen many times. The rearrangement links TRBV6-5 to TRBJ1-6; 10 nucleotides align to TRBD1. The germline V gene encodes CDR1 MNHEY and CDR2 SVGAGI. After removal of 5 bases from V and 12 bases from J, the junction contained 13 bases not matched to a gene. This CDR3 contains 16 residues. Written as DNA, the CDR3 is TGTGCCAGCAGTCACGGCGAGACAGGGGGCGCTGAACCCCTCCACTTT. Amino acids: CASSHGETGGAEPLHF.

About this clonotype itself: One junction end disagrees with the germline gene, perhaps due to a read error. The chain recombines TRBV7-9 with TRBJ2-3; perhaps D is TRBD1 or TRBD2 (5 bases each). The CDR3 sequence is 15 residues long. CDR1 is SEHNR, CDR2 FQNEAQ, per germline (reference sequence). The CDR3 loop reads CASSSLHRDLDMQYF. CDR3 nucleotides: TGTGCCAGCAGCTCCTTACACCGGGACCTCGATATGCAGTATTTT.

This sequence joins TRBV9 and TRBJ2-5; no clear D gene. The CDR3 covers 11 residues. CDR1 and CDR2 (germline): SGDLS, YYNGEE. V lost 4 bases and J lost 2, with 3 bases in between. CDR3 bases: TGTGCCAGCAGCCAACAAGAGACCCAGTACTTC. It is translated as CASSQQETQYF. Looking up the rest from reference TRBV9 and TRBJ2-5 gives the full variable domain: DSGVTQTPKHLITATGQRVTLRCSPRSGDLSVYWYQQSLDQGLQFLIQYYNGEERAKGNILERFSAQQFPDLHSELNLSSLELGDSALYFCASSQQETQYFGPGTRLLVL.

This chain connects TRBV29-1 to TRBJ2-7; unclear D gene. The CDR3 has 11 amino acids. Germline CDR1 SQVTM, CDR2 ANQGSEA. The ends were cut back, 8 bases at V and 5 bases at J, with 13 bases in the middle. The CDR3: CSSVTSHEQYF. DNA of the CDR3: TGCAGCAGTGTAACTTCCCACGAGCAGTACTTC.